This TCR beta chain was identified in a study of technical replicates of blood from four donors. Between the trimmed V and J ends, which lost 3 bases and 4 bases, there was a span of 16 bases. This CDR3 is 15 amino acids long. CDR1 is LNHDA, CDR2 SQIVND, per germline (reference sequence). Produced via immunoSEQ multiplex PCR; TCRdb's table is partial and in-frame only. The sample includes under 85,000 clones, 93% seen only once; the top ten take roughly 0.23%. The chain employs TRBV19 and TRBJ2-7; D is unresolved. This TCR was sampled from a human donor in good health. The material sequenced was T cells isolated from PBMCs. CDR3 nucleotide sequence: TGTGCCAGTAGTATGACCTCCACAGCATATTACGAGCAGTACTTC. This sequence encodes CASSMTSTAYYEQYF.